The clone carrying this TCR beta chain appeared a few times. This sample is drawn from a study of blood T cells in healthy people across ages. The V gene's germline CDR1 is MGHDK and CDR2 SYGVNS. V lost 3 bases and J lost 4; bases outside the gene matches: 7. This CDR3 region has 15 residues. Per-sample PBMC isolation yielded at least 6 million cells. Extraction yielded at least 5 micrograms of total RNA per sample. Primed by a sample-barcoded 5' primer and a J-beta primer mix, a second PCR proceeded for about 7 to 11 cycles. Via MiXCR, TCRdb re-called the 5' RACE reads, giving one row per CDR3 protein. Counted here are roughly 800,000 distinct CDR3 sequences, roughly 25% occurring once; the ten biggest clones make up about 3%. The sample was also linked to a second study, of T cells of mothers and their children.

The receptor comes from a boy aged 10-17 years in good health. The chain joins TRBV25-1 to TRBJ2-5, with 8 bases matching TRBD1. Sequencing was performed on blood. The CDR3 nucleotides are TGTGCCAGCAGTGAGGACAGGGTCCCCGGAGAGACCCAGTACTTC. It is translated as CASSEDRVPGETQYF.